The T cell receptor beta chain described here comes from a study of T cells in women clearing cervical HPV infection. At the level of the study: No precancer developed; the control's incident HPV16 infection cleared within 12 months.

Comments on this clone: Its specificity is unknown. Read coverage stops 3 residues before the CDR3 terminus; the germline J gene supplies the remainder.

Sequencing used immunoSEQ multiplex PCR; TCRdb keeps in-frame clones, though not all of them. In all, the sample yields approximately 16,000 clones. Study-level points and caveats: Cases carried less TRBV6-7 than controls: roughly 0.12% versus 0.17%.

V lost 0 bases, J lost 6 bases, and 6 bases stayed unmatched. The CDR3 runs 16 residues. Germline V gene sequence: CDR1 SGHVS, CDR2 FNYEAQ. Cervical HPV DNA detected by MY09/MY11 PCR, typed by dot-blot. The chain recombines TRBV7-6 with TRBJ2-3, with 10 bases identical to TRBD2. The receptor was isolated from a woman aged 18 to 75 with a cervical HPV16 infection that either progressed to CIN3+ or cleared (not recorded which). The source material was blood buffy coat. Partial CDR3 DNA: TGTGCCAGCAGCTTAGCGTCTAGCGGGAGTGAGGATACG. Translated, it gives CASSLASSGSEDT. The full-length CDR3 reads as CASSLASSGSEDTQYF.